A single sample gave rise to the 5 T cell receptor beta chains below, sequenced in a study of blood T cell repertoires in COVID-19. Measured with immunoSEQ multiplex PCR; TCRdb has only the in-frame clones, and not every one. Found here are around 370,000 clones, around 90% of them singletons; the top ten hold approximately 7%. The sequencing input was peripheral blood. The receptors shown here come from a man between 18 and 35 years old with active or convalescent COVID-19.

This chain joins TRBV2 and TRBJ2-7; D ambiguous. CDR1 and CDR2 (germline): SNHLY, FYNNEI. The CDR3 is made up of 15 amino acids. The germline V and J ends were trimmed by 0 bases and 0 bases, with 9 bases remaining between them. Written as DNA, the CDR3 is TGTGCCAGCAGTGAAGCGCGTCATAGCTCCTACGAGCAGTACTTC. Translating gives CASSEARHSSYEQYF.

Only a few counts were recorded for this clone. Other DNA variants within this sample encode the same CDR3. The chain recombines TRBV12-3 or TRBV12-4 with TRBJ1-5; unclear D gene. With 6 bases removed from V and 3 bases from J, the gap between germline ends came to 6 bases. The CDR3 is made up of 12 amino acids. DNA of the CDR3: TGTGCCAGCAGCCTCCTCAATCAGCCCCAGCATTTT. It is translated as CASSLLNQPQHF.

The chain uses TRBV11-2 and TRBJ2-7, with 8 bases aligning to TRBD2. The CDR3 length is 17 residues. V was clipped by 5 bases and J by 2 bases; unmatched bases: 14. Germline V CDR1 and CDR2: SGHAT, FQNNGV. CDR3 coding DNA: TGTGCCAGCAGCCCCCCTAGCGGGCTGACGAAGACCTACGAGCAGTACTTC. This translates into CASSPPSGLTKTYEQYF.

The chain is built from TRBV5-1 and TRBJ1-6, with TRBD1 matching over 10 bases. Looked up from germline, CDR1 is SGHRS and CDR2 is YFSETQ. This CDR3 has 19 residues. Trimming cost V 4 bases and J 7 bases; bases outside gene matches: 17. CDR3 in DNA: TGCGCCAGCAGCCCGGGGGACAGGGGATTTCTTATGGGCAATTCACCCCTCCACTTT. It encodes CASSPGDRGFLMGNSPLHF.

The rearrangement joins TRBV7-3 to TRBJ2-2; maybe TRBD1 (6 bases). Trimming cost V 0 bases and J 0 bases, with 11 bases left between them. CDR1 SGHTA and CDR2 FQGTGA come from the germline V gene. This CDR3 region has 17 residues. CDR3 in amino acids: CASSLTPGQTNTGELFF. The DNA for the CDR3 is TGTGCCAGCAGCTTAACCCCGGGACAAACGAACACCGGGGAGCTGTTTTTT.